This TCR beta chain appears in the sequencing data of a study of T cells after posttransplantation cyclophosphamide. Findings and limits, study-wide: TRB clonality was highly associated with recipient CMV seropositivity and reactivation. Skin or GI-infiltrating T cells shared few TRB sequences with blood.

This clone was seen a single time. As yet, its antigen is unknown. The protocol was immunoSEQ multiplex PCR, while the TCRdb copy is restricted to in-frame clones and leaves out a portion. Of about 16,000 clones in the sample, 94% were seen once. The naive gate required viable CD3+CD4+ or CD3+CD8+ cells with CCR7+CD45RA+CD45RO-CD95-CD27+CD28+ phenotype. On the day of bone marrow donation, the related graft donor provided peripheral blood. Sample: naive CD4+ T cells sorted from blood. The receptor was derived from a woman between 45 and 65 years old in good health and a related stem cell transplant donor.

Written as DNA, the CDR3 is TGTGCCAGTAGTAAAGGGCGGGAAAATCAGCCCCAGCATTTT. Translating gives CASSKGRENQPQHF. The chain employs TRBV19 and TRBJ1-5, with no clear D. V was pared by 4 bases and J by 4 bases, with 11 bases between. Germline CDR1 is LNHDA and CDR2 is SQIVND (reference sequence). The CDR3 runs to 14 residues. The variable domain in full, with the rest retrieved from reference TRBV19 and TRBJ1-5, is DGGITQSPKYLFRKEGQNVTLSCEQNLNHDAMYWYRQDPGQGLRLIYYSQIVNDFQKGDIAEGYSVSREKKESFPLTVTSAQKNPTAFYLCASSKGRENQPQHFGDGTRLSIL.